This T cell receptor (beta chain) was captured by sequencing in a study of cytotoxic CD8 clonotypes in ibrutinib-treated CLL. Study context: Researchers reported 11 relapsed/refractory and roughly 15 treatment-naive patients, 17 of them IGHV unmutated.

As for this clone: Its specificity is unknown.

The method was immunoSEQ multiplex PCR; TCRdb's version includes in-frame clones alone and lacks a portion of them. The data show some 130,000 clones, under 90% seen once. V was clipped by 1 base and J by 4 bases, with 7 bases between them. Germline values: CDR1 SEHNR, CDR2 FQNEAQ (reference sequence). CDR3 size: 13 residues. Study-level results: A rise in clonality was seen at ibrutinib response, and a fall back toward baseline was seen at progression.

The receptor comes from a human donor with chronic lymphocytic leukemia. This specimen was PBMCs, taken after 24 months of ibrutinib treatment. The chain combines TRBV7-9 with TRBJ2-5; no definite D call. Here the CDR3 reads CASSLVGRETQYF. The CDR3 DNA reads TGTGCCAGCAGCTTAGTGGGCAGAGAGACCCAGTACTTC.